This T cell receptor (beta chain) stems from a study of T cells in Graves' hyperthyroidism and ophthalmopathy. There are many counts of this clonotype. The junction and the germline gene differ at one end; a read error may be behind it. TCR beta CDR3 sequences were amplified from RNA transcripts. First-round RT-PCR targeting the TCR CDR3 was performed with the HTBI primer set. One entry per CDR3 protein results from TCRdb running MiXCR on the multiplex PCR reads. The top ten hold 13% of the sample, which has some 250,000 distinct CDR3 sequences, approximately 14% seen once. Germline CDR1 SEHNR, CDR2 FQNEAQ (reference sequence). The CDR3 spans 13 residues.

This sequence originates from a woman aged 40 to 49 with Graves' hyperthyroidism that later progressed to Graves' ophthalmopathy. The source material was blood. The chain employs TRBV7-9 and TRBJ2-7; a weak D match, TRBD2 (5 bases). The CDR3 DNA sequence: TGCGCCAGCAGCTTGGGGAGTGGATACGAGCAGTACTTC. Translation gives CASSLGSGYEQYF.